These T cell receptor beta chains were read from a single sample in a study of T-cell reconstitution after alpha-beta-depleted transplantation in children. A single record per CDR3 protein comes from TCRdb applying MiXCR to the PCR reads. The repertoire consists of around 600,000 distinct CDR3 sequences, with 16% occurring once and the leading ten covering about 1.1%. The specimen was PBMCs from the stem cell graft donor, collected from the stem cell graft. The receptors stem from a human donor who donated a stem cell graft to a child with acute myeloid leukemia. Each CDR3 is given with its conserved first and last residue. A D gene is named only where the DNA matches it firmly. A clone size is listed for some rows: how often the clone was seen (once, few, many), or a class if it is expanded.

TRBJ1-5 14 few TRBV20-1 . CSARETDNNQPQHF TGCAGTGCTAGAGAGACAGATAATAATCAGCCCCAGCATTTT
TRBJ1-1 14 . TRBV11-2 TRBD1 CASSFAGGVTEAFF TGTGCCAGCAGCTTCGCAGGGGGCGTCACTGAAGCTTTCTTT
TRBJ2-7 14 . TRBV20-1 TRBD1 CSAYGTGSSYEQYF TGCAGTGCTTATGGGACAGGGAGTTCCTACGAGCAGTACTTC
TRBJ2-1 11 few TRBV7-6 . CASGAGLEQFF TGTGCCAGCGGCGCGGGTCTTGAGCAGTTCTTC
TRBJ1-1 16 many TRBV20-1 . CSARDAGLGMNTEAFF TGCAGTGCTAGAGATGCGGGGCTGGGGATGAACACTGAAGCTTTCTTT
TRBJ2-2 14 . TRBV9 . CASSVVANTGELFF TGTGCCAGCAGCGTCGTGGCGAACACCGGGGAGCTGTTTTTT
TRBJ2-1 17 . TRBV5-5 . CASSLLPSRAENNEQFF TGTGCCAGCAGCTTGTTGCCGTCAAGGGCGGAAAACAATGAGCAGTTCTTC
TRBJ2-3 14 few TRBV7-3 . CASSWGRDTDTQYF TGTGCCAGCAGCTGGGGCAGAGACACAGATACGCAGTATTTT
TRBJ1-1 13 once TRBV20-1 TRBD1 CSATIQGAGEAFF TGCAGTGCTACGATACAGGGGGCTGGTGAAGCTTTCTTT
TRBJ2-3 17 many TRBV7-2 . CASSENNYKGATDTQYF TGTGCCAGCAGCGAGAACAACTACAAGGGAGCCACAGATACGCAGTATTTT
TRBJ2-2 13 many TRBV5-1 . CASSLEAAGELFF TGCGCCAGCAGCTTGGAGGCTGCCGGGGAGCTGTTTTTT
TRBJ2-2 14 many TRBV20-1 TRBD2 CSAKLAGVVGELFF TGCAGTGCTAAACTAGCGGGGGTGGTCGGGGAGCTGTTTTTT
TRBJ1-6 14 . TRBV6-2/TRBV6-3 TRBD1 CASRRGQRDSPLHF TGTGCCAGCAGAAGGGGGCAGAGGGATTCACCCCTCCACTTT
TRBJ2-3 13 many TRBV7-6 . CASSPRRTDTQYF TGTGCCAGCAGCCCCCGACGCACAGATACGCAGTATTTT
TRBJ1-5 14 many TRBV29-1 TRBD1 CSVDGQGPNQPQHF TGCAGCGTTGACGGACAGGGTCCCAATCAGCCCCAGCATTTT
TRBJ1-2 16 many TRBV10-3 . CAISESLGASNYGYTF TGTGCCATCAGTGAGTCGTTGGGGGCGTCTAACTATGGCTACACCTTC
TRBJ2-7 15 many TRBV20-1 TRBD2 CSANRRGGLPYEQYF TGCAGTGCTAATAGGCGGGGAGGGTTGCCCTACGAGCAGTACTTC
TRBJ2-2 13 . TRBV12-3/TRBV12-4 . CASIHKGTGELFF TGTGCCAGCATTCACAAGGGAACCGGGGAGCTGTTTTTT
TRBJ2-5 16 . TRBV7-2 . CASSLGMRSEGETQYF TGTGCCAGCAGCTTAGGCATGAGGTCAGAGGGAGAGACCCAGTACTTC
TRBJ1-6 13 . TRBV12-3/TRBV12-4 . CASTLQRGSPLHF TGTGCCAGCACCTTACAGCGGGGTTCACCCCTCCACTTT
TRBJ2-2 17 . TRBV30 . CAWSVGLNRRVPGELFF TGTGCCTGGAGTGTAGGCTTGAACAGGAGGGTCCCCGGGGAGCTGTTTTTT
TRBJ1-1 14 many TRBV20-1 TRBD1 CSARGRQGVTEAFF TGCAGTGCTAGGGGGAGACAGGGTGTCACTGAAGCTTTCTTT
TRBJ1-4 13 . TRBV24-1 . CATSGGTNEKLFF TGTGCCACCAGTGGGGGGACTAATGAAAAACTGTTTTTT
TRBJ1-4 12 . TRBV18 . CASSPGAEKLFF TGTGCCAGCTCACCCGGAGCCGAAAAACTGTTTTTT
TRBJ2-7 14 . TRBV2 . CASSEMGRSYEQYF TGTGCCAGCAGTGAAATGGGACGGTCCTACGAGCAGTACTTC
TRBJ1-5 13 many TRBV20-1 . CSASPGVSQPQHF TGCAGTGCTAGCCCCGGGGTGAGTCAGCCCCAGCATTTT
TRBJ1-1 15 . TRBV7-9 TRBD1 CASSGTAPRNTEAFF TGTGCCAGCAGTGGGACAGCTCCTAGGAACACTGAAGCTTTCTTT
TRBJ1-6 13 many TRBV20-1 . CSATHRINSPLHF TGCAGTGCGACTCACAGAATTAATTCACCCCTCCACTTT
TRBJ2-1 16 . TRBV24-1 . CATSEPGHGGRGEQFF TGTGCCACCAGTGAGCCGGGACATGGGGGCCGGGGGGAGCAGTTCTTC
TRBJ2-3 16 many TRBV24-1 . CATSDLPRTGTDTQYF TGTGCCACCAGTGATCTACCCCGGACAGGCACAGATACGCAGTATTTT
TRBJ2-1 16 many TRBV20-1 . CSARDSGLSSYNEQFF TGCAGTGCTAGAGATAGCGGACTCAGCTCCTACAATGAGCAGTTCTTC
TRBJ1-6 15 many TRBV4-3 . CASSQDSDWTSPLHF TGCGCCAGCAGCCAAGATTCTGACTGGACCTCACCCCTCCACTTT
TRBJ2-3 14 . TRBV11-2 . CASSPARGADTQYF TGTGCCAGCAGCCCCGCTCGAGGGGCCGATACGCAGTATTTT
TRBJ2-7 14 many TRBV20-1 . CSARDNNRAYEQYF TGCAGTGCTAGAGATAATAACAGGGCCTACGAGCAGTACTTC
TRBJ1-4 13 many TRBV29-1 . CSVGGSGNEKLFF TGCAGCGTTGGGGGAAGTGGGAATGAAAAACTGTTTTTT
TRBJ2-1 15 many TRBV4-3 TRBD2 CASSQAGGPGNEQFF TGCGCCAGCAGCCAAGCGGGGGGGCCGGGGAATGAGCAGTTCTTC
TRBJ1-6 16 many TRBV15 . CATSRDAAAANSPLHF TGTGCCACCAGCAGAGATGCTGCGGCAGCCAATTCACCCCTCCACTTT
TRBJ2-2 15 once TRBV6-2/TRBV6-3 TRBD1 CASSTTGGGIGELFF TGTGCCAGCAGCACCACAGGGGGCGGGATCGGGGAGCTGTTTTTT
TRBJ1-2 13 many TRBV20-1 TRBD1 CSASETGDHGYTF TGCAGTGCTAGTGAGACAGGGGACCATGGCTACACCTTC
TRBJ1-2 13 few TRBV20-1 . CSARLSGAHGYTF TGCAGTGCCCGATTATCAGGGGCCCATGGCTACACCTTC
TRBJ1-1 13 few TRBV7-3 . CASSFGAPTEAFF TGTGCCAGCAGCTTCGGAGCCCCCACTGAAGCTTTCTTT
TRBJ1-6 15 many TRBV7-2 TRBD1 CASNTDRDYNSPLHF TGTGCCAGCAACACGGACAGGGACTATAATTCACCCCTCCACTTT
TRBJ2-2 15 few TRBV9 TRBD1 CASSEGQFNTGELFF TGTGCCAGCAGCGAGGGACAGTTTAACACCGGGGAGCTGTTTTTT
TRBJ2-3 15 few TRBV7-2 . CASSLQGGWADTQYF TGTGCCAGCAGCCTGCAGGGGGGGTGGGCAGATACGCAGTATTTT
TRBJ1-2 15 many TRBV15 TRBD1 CATSRGYQGAKGYTF TGTGCCACCAGCAGAGGGTATCAGGGGGCGAAGGGCTACACCTTC
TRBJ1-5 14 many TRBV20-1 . CSARQGFWDQPQHF TGCAGTGCTAGGCAGGGGTTTTGGGATCAGCCCCAGCATTTT
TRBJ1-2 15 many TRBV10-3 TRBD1 CAINQPGQANYGYTF TGTGCCATCAACCAACCGGGACAGGCTAACTATGGCTACACCTTC
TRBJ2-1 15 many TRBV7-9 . CASSLTVYSDNEQFF TGTGCCAGCAGCTTAACAGTTTACAGCGACAATGAGCAGTTCTTC
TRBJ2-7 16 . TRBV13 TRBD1 CASSGTEGTGFYEQYF TGTGCCAGCTCAGGTACCGAGGGGACAGGATTTTACGAGCAGTACTTC
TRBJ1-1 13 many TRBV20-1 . CSARRVLATEAFF TGCAGTGCTAGACGCGTCCTCGCTACTGAAGCTTTCTTT